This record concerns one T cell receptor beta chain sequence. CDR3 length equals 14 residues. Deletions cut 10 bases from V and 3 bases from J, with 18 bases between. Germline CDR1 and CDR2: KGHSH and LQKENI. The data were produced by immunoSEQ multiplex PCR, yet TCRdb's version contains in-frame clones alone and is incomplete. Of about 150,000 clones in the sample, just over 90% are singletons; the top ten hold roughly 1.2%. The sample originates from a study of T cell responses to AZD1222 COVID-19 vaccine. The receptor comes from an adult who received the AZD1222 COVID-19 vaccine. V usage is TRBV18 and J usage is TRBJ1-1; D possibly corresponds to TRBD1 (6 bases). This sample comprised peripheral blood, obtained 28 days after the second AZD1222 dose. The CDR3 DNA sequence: TGTGCCACACACCTGGGGGGCAGGGACACTGAAGCTTTCTTT. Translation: CATHLGGRDTEAFF.